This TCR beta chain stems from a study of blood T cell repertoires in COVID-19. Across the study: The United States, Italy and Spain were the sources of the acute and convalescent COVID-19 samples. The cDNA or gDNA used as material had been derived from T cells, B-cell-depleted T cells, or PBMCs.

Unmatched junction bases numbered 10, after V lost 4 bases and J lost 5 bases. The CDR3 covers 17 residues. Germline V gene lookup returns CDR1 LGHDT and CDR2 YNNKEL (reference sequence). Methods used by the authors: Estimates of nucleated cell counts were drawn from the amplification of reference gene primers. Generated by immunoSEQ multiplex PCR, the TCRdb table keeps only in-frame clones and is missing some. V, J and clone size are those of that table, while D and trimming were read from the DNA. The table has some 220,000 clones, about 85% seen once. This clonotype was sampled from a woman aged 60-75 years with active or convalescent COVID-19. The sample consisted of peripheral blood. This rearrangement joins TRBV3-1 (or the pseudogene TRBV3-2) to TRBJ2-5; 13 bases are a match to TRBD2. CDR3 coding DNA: TGTGCCAGCAGCCTCTGGACTAGCGGGAGTTCGGGTGAGACCCAGTACTTC. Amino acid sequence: CASSLWTSGSSGETQYF.